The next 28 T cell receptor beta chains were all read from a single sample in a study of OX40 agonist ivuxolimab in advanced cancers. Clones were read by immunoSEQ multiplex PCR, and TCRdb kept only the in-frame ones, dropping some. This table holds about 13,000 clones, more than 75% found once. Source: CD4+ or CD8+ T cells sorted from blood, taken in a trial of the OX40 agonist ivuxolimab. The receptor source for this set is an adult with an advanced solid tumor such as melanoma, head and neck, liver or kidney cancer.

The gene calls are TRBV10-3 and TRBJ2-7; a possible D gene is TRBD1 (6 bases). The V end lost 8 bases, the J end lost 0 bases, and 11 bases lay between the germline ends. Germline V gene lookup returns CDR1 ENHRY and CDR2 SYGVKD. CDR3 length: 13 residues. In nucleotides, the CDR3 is TGTGCCATCCAACAGGACAGCTCCTACGAGCAGTACTTC. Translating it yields CAIQQDSSYEQYF.

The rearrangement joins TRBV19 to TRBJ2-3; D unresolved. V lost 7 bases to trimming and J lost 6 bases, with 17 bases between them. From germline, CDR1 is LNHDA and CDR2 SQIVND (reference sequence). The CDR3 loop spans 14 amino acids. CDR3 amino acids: CASKAQGLTDTQYF. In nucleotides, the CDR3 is TGTGCCAGTAAAGCACAAGGGCTGACGGATACGCAGTATTTT.

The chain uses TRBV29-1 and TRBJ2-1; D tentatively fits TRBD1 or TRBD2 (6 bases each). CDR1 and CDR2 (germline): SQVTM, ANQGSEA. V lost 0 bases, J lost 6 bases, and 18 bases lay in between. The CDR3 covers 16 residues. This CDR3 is CSVEDQEGVIGNEQFF. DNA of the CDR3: TGCAGCGTTGAAGATCAGGAGGGGGTAATAGGCAATGAGCAGTTCTTC.

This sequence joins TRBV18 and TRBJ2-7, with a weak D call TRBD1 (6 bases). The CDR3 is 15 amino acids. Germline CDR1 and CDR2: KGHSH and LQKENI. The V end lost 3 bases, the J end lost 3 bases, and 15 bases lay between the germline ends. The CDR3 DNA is TGTGCCAGCTCACCCCCGGGACAAGGAAACTACGAGCAGTACTTC. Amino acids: CASSPPGQGNYEQYF. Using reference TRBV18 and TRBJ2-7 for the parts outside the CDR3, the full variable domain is NAGVMQNPRHLVRRRGQEARLRCSPMKGHSHVYWYRQLPEEGLKFMVYLQKENIIDESGMPKERFSAEFPKEGPSILRIQQVVRGDSAAYFCASSPPGQGNYEQYFGPGTRLTVT.

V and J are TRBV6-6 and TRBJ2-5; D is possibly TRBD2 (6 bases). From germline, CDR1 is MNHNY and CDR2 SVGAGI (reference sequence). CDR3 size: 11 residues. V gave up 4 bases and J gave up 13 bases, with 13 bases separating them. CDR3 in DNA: TGTGCCAGCAGTTCTAAGCGGGTTGGGTACTTC. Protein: CASSSKRVGYF.

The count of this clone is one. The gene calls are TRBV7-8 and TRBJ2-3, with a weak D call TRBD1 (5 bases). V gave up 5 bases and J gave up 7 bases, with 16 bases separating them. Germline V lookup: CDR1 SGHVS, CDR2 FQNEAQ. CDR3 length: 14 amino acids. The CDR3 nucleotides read TGTGCCAGCAGCCTTAGTCCTGGGGCAAATACGCAGTATTTT. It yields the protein CASSLSPGANTQYF.

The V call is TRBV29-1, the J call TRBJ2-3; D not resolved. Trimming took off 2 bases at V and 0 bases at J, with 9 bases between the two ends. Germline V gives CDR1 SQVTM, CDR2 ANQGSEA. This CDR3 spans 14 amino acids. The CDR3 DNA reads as TGCAGCGTTGAATGGGCAGCTAGCACAGATACGCAGTATTTT. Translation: CSVEWAASTDTQYF.

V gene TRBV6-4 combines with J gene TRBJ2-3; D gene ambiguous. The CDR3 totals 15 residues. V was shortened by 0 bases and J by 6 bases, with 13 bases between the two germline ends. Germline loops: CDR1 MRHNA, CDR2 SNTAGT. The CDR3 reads CASSDSMGSADTQYF. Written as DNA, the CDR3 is TGTGCCAGCAGTGACTCGATGGGCAGTGCGGATACGCAGTATTTT.

The CDR3 protein is CAGDSDTQYF. DNA for the CDR3: TGTGCCGGTGACAGCGATACGCAGTATTTT. The chain recombines TRBV30 with TRBJ2-3; maybe TRBD1 (5 bases). The germline V gene has CDR1 GTSNPN and CDR2 SVGIG (reference sequence). The V end lost 8 bases, the J end lost 6 bases, and 9 bases lay between the germline ends. The CDR3 is 10 amino acids.

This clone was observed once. The CDR3 spells CAISTGQNYGYTF. CDR3 nucleotides: TGTGCCATCAGCACGGGACAGAACTATGGCTACACCTTC. The chain is built from TRBV10-3 and TRBJ1-2, with 7 nucleotides matching TRBD1. The CDR3 length is 13 residues. V lost 6 bases, J lost 2 bases, and 3 bases stayed unmatched. Germline CDR1 reads ENHRY; CDR2 reads SYGVKD.

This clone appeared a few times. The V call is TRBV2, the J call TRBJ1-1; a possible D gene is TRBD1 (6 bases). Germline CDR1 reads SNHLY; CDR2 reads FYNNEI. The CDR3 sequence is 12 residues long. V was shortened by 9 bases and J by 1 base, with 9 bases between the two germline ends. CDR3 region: CARRGTNTEAFF. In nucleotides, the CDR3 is TGTGCCAGAAGGGGGACGAACACTGAAGCTTTCTTT.

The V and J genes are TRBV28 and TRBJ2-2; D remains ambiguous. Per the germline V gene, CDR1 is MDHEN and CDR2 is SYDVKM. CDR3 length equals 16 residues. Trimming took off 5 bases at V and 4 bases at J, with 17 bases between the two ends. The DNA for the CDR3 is TGTGCCAGCAGTCCACGGGTAGCATCGGGCACCGGGGAGCTGTTTTTT. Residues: CASSPRVASGTGELFF.

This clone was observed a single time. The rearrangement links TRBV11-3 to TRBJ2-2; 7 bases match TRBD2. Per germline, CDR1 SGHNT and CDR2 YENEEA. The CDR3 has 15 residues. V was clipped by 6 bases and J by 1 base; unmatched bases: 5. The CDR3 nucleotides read TGTGCCAGCAGGCGGGGGACGGAGAACACCGGGGAGCTGTTTTTT. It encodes CASRRGTENTGELFF.

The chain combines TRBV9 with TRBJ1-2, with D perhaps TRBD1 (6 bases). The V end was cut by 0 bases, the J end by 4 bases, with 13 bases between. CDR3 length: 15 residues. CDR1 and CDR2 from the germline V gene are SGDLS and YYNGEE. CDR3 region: CASSVDGGRSYGYTF. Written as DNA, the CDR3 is TGTGCCAGCAGCGTAGACGGGGGCCGTAGCTATGGCTACACCTTC. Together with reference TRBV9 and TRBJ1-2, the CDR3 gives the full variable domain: DSGVTQTPKHLITATGQRVTLRCSPRSGDLSVYWYQQSLDQGLQFLIQYYNGEERAKGNILERFSAQQFPDLHSELNLSSLELGDSALYFCASSVDGGRSYGYTFGSGTRLTVV.

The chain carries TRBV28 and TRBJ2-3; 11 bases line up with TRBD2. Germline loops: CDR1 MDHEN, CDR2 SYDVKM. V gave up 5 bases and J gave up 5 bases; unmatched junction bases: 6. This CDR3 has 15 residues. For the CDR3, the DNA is TGTGCCAGCAGTCCGACTAGCGGGACGATAGATACGCAGTATTTT. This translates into CASSPTSGTIDTQYF.

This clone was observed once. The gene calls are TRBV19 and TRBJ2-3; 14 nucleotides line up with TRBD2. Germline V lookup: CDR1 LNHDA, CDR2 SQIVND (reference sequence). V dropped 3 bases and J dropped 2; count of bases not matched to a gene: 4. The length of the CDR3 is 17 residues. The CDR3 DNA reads TGTGCCAGTAGTATGGGGGGACTAGCGGGGGCCACAGATACGCAGTATTTT. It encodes CASSMGGLAGATDTQYF.

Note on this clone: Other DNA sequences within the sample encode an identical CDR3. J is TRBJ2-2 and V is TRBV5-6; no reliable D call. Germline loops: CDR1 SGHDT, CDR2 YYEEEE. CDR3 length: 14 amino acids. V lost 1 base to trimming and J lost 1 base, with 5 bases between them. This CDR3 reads CASSLTRNTGELFF. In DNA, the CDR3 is TGTGCCAGCAGCTTGACCCGGAACACCGGGGAGCTGTTTTTT.

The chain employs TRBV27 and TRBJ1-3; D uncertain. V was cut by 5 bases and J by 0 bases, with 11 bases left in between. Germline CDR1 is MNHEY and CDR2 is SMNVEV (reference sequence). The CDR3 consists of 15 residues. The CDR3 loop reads CASSAYRDSGNTIYF. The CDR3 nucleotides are TGTGCCAGCAGTGCTTACAGAGACTCTGGAAACACCATATATTTT.

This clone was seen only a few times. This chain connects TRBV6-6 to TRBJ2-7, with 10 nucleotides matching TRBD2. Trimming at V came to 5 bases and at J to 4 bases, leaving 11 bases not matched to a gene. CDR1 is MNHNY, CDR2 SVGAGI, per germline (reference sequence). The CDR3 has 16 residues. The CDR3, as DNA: TGTGCCAGCAGTGGGTACAGCGGGGGGGAACGGTACGAGCAGTACTTC. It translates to CASSGYSGGERYEQYF.

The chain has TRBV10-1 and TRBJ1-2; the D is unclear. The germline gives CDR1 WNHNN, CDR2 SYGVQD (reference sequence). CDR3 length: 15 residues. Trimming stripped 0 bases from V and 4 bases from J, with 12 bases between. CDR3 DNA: TGCGCCAGCAGTGAGTCGTTTAGGGAGGTCTATGGCTACACCTTC. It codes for CASSESFREVYGYTF.

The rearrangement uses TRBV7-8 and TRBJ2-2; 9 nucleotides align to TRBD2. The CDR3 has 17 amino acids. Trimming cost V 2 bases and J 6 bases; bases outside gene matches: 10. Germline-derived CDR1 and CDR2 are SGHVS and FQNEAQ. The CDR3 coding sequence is TGTGCCAGCAGCTTATATAGCGGGAGATTTGAAGCCGGGGAGCTGTTTTTT. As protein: CASSLYSGRFEAGELFF.

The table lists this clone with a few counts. CDR3 in amino acids: CAWSSGARTGELFF. CDR3 DNA sequence: TGTGCCTGGAGCTCCGGGGCGCGGACCGGGGAGCTGTTTTTT. This chain uses TRBV30 with TRBJ2-2; D assignment may be TRBD1 or TRBD2 (5 bases each). This CDR3 contains 14 residues. Deletions cut 3 bases from V and 5 bases from J, with 13 bases between. Germline assignment: CDR1 GTSNPN and CDR2 SVGIG (reference sequence).

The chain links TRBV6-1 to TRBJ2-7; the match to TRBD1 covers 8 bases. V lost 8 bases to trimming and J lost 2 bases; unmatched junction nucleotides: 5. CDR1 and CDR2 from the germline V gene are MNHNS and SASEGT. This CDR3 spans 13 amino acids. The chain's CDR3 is CASFMTGAYEQYF. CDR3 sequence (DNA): TGTGCCAGCTTCATGACAGGGGCCTACGAGCAGTACTTC.

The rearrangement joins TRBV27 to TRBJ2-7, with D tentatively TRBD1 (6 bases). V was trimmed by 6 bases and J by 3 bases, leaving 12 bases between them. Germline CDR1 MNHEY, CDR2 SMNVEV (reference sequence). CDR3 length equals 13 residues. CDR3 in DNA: TGTGCCAGCAGCAACAGGGTCGGCTACGAGCAGTACTTC. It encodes CASSNRVGYEQYF.

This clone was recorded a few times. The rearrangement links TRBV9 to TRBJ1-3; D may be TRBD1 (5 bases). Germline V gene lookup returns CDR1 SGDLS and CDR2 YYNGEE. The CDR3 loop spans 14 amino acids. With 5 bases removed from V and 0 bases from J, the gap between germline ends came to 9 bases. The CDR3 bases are TGTGCCAGCAGGGAGGGGTCCTCTGGAAACACCATATATTTT. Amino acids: CASREGSSGNTIYF.

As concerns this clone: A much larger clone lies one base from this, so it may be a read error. The CDR3, as DNA: TGTGACAGCAGCTTCCCCCGCGGAGGGGGCGGAGCGGAGACCCAGTACTTC. Protein product: CDSSFPRGGGGAETQYF. This chain connects TRBV7-8 to TRBJ2-5; weak D call: TRBD1 (7 bases). Germline values: CDR1 SGHVS, CDR2 FQNEAQ. This CDR3 spans 17 amino acids.

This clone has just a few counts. The CDR3 loop is CASSLAGGATDTQYF. CDR3 DNA sequence: TGTGCCAGCAGCCTAGCGGGAGGCGCTACAGATACGCAGTATTTT. The J gene is TRBJ2-3, the V gene TRBV7-3; 11 bases are a match to TRBD2. V shed 5 bases, J shed 3 bases, and the junction held 4 bases outside the gene matches. The CDR3 covers 15 residues. Germline-derived CDR1 and CDR2 are SGHTA and FQGTGA.

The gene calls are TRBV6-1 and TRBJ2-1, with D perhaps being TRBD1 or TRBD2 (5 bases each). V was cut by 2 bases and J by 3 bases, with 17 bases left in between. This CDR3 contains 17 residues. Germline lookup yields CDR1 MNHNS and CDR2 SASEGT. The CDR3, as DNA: TGTGCCAGCAGTGAATTTCCGGGCAGGGACCTCTACAATGAGCAGTTCTTC. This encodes CASSEFPGRDLYNEQFF.